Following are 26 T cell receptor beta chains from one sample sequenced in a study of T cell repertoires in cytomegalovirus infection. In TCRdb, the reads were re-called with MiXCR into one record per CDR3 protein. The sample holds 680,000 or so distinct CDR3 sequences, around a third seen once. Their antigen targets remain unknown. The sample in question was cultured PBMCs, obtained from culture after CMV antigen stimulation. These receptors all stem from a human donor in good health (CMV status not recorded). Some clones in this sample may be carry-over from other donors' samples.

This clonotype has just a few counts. CDR3 protein: CASSEIGSGPFSYEQYF. The DNA for the CDR3 is TGTGCCAGCAGTGAAATAGGTAGCGGGCCATTTTCCTACGAGCAGTACTTC. V gene TRBV2 combines with J gene TRBJ2-7; 7 nucleotides agree with TRBD2. Trimming cost V 2 bases and J 1 base; bases outside gene matches: 11. The CDR3 spans 17 residues. Germline values: CDR1 SNHLY, CDR2 FYNNEI.

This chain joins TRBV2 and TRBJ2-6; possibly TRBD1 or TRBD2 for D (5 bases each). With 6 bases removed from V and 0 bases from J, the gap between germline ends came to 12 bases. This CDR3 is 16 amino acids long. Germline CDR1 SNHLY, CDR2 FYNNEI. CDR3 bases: TGTGCCAGCAGGGGGGACCGAAGCTCTGGGGCCAACGTCCTGACTTTC. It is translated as CASRGDRSSGANVLTF.

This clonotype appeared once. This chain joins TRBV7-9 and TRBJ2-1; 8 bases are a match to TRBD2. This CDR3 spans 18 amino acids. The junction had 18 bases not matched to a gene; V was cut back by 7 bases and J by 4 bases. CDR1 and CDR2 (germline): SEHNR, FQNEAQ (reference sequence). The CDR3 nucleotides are TGTGCCAGCATCCCCCGGGGGGGGGGAGGGCCGCGGTACAATGAGCAGTTCTTC. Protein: CASIPRGGGGPRYNEQFF.

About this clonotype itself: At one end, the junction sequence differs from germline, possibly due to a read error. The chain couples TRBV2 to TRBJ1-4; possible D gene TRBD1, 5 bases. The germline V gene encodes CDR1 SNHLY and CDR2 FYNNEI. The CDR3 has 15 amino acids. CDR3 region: CASSRQGGISEKLIF. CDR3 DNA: TGTGCCAGCAGCCGCCAGGGTGGAATAAGTGAAAAACTGATTTTT. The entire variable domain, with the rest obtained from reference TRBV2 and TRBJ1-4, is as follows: EPEVTQTPSHQVTQMGQEVILRCVPISNHLYFYWYRQILGQKVEFLVSFYNNEISEKSEIFDDQFSVERPDGSNFTLKIRSTKLEDSAMYFCASSRQGGISEKLIFGSGTQLSVL.

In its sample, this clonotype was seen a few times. In nucleotides, the CDR3 is TGTGCCAGCAGCTTAGGGGCTTCTTTATACACCTACAATGAGCAGTTCTTC. Translation gives CASSLGASLYTYNEQFF. This sequence joins TRBV7-9 and TRBJ2-1; D is undetermined. The CDR3 has 17 residues. Per germline, CDR1 SEHNR and CDR2 FQNEAQ (reference sequence). Trimming left V 1 base short and J 2 bases short, with 15 bases between. The full variable domain, with the rest looked up from reference TRBV7-9 and TRBJ2-1, is DTGVSQNPRHKITKRGQNVTFRCDPISEHNRLYWYRQTLGQGPEFLTYFQNEAQLEKSRLLSDRFSAERPKGSFSTLEIQRTEQGDSAMYLCASSLGASLYTYNEQFFGPGTRLTVL.

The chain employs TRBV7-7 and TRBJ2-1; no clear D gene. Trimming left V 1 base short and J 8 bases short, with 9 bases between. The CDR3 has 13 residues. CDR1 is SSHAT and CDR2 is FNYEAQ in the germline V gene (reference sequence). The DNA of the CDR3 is TGTGCCAGCAGCTTAGAAAATGGGGATGAGCAGTTCTTC. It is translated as CASSLENGDEQFF.

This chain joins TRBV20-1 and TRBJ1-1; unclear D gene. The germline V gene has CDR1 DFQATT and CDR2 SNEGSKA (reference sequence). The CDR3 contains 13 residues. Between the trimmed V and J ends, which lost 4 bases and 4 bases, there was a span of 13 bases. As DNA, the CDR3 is TGCAGTGCTATTACTCCGCCGGGCACTGAAGCTTTCTTT. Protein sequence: CSAITPPGTEAFF.

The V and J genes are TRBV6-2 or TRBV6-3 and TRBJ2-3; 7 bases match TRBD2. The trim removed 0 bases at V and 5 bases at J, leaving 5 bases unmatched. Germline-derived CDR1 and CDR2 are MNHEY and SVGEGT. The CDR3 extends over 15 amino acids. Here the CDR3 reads CASSYSAGEGDTQYF. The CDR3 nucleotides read TGTGCCAGCAGTTACTCGGCCGGGGAGGGAGATACGCAGTATTTT.

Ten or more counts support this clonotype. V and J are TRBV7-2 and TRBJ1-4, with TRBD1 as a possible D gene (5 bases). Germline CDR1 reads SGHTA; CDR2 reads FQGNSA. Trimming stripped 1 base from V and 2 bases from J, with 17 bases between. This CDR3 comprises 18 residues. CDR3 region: CASSLGPRGSSTNEKLFF. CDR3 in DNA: TGTGCCAGCAGCTTAGGACCTCGGGGGTCTTCGACTAATGAAAAACTGTTTTTT.

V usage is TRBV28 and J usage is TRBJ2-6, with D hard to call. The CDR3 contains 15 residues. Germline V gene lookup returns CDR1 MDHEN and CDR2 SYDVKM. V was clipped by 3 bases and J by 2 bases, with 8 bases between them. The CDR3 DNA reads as TGTGCCAGCAGTTTCCAAAGTGCTGGGGCCAACGTCCTGACTTTC. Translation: CASSFQSAGANVLTF.

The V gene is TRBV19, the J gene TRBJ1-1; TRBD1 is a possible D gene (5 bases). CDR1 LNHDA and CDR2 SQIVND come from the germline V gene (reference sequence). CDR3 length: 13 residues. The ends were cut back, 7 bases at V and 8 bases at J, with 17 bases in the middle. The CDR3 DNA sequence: TGTGCCAGTAATGGAGGTAGGGGCCCAGAAGCTTTCTTT. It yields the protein CASNGGRGPEAFF.

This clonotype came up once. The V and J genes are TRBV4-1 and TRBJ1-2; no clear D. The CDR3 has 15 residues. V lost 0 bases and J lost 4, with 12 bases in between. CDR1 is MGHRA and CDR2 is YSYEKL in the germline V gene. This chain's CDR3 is CASSQDRYGIYGYTF. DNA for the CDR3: TGCGCCAGCAGCCAAGATAGATACGGAATCTATGGCTACACCTTC.

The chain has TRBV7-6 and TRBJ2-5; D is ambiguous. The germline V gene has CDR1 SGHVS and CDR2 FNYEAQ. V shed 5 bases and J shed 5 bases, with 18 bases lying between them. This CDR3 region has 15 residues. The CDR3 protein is CASSNPGVGVETQYF. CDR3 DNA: TGTGCCAGCAGCAATCCTGGAGTTGGGGTGGAGACCCAGTACTTC.

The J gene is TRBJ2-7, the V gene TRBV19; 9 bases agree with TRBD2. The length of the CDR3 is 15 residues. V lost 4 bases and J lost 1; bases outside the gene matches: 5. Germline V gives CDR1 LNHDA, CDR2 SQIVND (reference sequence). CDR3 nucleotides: TGTGCCAGTAGTAACCAGGGACTAGCTTCCTACGAGCAGTACTTC. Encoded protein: CASSNQGLASYEQYF.

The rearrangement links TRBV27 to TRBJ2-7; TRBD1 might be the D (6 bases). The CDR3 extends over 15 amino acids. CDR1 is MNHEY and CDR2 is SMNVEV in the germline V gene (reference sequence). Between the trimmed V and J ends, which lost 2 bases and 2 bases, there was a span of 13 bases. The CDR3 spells CASSLSPGGPYEQYF. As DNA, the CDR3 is TGTGCCAGCAGTTTAAGCCCTGGGGGCCCCTACGAGCAGTACTTC.

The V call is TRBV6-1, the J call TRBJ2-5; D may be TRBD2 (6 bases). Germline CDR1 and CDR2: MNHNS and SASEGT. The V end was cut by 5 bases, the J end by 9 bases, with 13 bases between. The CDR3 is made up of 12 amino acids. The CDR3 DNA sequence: TGTGCCAGCAGTTGGAGTAGGGAGGCCCAGTACTTC. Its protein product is CASSWSREAQYF.

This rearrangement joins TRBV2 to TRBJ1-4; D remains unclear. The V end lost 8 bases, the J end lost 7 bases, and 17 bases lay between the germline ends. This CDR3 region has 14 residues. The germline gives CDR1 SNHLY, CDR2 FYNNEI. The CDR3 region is CASDIRHPAEKLFF. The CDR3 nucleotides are TGTGCCAGCGATATCAGACATCCAGCTGAAAAACTGTTTTTT.

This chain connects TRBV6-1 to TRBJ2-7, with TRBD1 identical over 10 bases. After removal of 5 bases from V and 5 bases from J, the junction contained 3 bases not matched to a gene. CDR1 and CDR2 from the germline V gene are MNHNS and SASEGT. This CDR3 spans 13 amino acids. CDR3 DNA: TGTGCCAGCAGTTGGGACAGGGGCCACGAGCAGTACTTC. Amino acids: CASSWDRGHEQYF.

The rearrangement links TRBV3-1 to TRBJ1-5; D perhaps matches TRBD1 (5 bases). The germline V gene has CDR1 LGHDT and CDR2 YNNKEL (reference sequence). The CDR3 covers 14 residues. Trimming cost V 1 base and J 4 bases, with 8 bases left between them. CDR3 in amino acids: CASSQGDRNQPQHF. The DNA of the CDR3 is TGTGCCAGCAGCCAAGGAGACAGAAATCAGCCCCAGCATTTT.

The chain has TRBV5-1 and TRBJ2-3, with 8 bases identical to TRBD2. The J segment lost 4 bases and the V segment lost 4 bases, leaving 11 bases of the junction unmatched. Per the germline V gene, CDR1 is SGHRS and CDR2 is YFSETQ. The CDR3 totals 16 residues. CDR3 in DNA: TGCGCCAGCAGCATACTCGGGGGGGCCGTGGCAGATACGCAGTATTTT. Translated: CASSILGGAVADTQYF.

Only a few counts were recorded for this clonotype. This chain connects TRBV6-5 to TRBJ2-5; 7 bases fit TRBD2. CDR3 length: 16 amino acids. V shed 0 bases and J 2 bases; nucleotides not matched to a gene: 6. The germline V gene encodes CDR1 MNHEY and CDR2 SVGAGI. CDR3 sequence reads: CASSYSIGGGQETQYF. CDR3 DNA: TGTGCCAGCAGTTACTCGATTGGGGGGGGGCAAGAGACCCAGTACTTC.

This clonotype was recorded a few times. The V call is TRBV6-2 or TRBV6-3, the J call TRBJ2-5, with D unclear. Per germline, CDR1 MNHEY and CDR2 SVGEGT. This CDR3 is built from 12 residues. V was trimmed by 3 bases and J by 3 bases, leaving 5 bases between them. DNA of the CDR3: TGTGCCAGCAGTTATATCGAAGAGACCCAGTACTTC. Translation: CASSYIEETQYF.

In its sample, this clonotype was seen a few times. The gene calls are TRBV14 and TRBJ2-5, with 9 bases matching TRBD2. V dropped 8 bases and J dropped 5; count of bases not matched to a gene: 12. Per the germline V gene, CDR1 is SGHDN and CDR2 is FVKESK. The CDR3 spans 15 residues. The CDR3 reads CASSFRRGGRETQYF. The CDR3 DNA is TGTGCCAGCTCCTTTCGGCGGGGGGGCCGGGAGACCCAGTACTTC.

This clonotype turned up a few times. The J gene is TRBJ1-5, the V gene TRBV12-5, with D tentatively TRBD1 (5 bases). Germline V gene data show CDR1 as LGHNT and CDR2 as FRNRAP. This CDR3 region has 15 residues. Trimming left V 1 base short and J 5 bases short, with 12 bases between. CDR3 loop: CASGLAQTGYQPQHF. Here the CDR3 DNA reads TGTGCTAGTGGTTTGGCTCAAACAGGTTATCAGCCCCAGCATTTT. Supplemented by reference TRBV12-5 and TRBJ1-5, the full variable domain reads DARVTQTPRHKVTEMGQEVTMRCQPILGHNTVFWYRQTMMQGLELLAYFRNRAPLDDSGMPKDRFSAEMPDATLATLKIQPSEPRDSAVYFCASGLAQTGYQPQHFGDGTRLSIL.

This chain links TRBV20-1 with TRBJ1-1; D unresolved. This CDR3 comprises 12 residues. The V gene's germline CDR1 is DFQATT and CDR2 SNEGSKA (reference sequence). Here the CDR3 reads CVLEGSETEAFF. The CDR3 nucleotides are TGCGTTCTGGAGGGATCGGAGACTGAAGCTTTCTTT.

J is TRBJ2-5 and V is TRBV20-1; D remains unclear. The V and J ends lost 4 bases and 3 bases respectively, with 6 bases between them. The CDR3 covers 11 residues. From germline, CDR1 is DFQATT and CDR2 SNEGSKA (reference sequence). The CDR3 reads CSATPKETQYF. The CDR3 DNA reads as TGCAGTGCTACACCTAAAGAGACCCAGTACTTC.